Included here is one T cell receptor (beta chain) sequence, with context. The antigen remains unidentified. With V trimmed by 9 bases and J by 7 bases, 9 bases remained unmatched. The CDR3 runs 14 residues. Germline CDR1 reads MNHEY; CDR2 reads SMNVEV (reference sequence). The sample is drawn from a study of OX40 agonist ivuxolimab in advanced cancers. Produced via immunoSEQ multiplex PCR; TCRdb's table is partial and in-frame only. The sample records 40,000 to 45,000 clones, 80% being singletons. Study-level points and caveats: The mean number of expanded clones was higher in CD8+ T cells than in CD4+. Clonal expansion was among the lowest in partial responders at 0.1-3.0 mg/kg, especially CD8+. Also present in some nonresponders was a low level of normalized T-cell clonal expansion. Researchers did not determine the expanded peripheral T cells' antigen specificity.

The clonotype was recovered from an adult with an advanced solid tumor such as melanoma, head and neck, liver or kidney cancer. The sequencing used CD4+ or CD8+ T cells sorted from blood, collected in a trial of the OX40 agonist ivuxolimab. The rearrangement links TRBV27 to TRBJ1-5; TRBD1 matches at 10 bases. As DNA, the CDR3 is TGTGCCAGTAGCCCGACAGGGGGCGGGCAGCCCCAGCATTTT. Translation: CASSPTGGGQPQHF.